These 12 T cell receptor beta chains came from one sample sequenced in a study of blood T cell repertoires in COVID-19. The data were produced by immunoSEQ multiplex PCR, yet TCRdb's version contains in-frame clones alone and is incomplete. This table holds 58,000 or so clones, 78% found once. The specimen was peripheral blood. The receptor set was obtained from a human donor in a cohort sampled during active COVID-19.

This chain joins TRBV18 and TRBJ2-3; 9 bases line up with TRBD2. The CDR3 sequence is 15 residues long. CDR1 is KGHSH and CDR2 is LQKENI in the germline V gene. The V gene end was trimmed by 1 base and the J gene end by 4 bases; junction bases not matched to a gene: 3. CDR3 loop: CASSPLPSGADTQYF. In DNA form, the CDR3 reads TGTGCCAGCTCACCACTTCCTAGCGGGGCAGATACGCAGTATTTT.

The rearrangement uses TRBV7-3 and TRBJ2-6; 8 positions agree with TRBD2. The germline V gene has CDR1 SGHTA and CDR2 FQGTGA. V gave up 1 base and J gave up 0 bases; unmatched junction bases: 5. CDR3 length: 18 residues. CDR3 sequence reads: CASSLNERGTSGANVLTF. CDR3 DNA: TGTGCCAGCAGCTTAAACGAGCGGGGGACCTCTGGGGCCAACGTCCTGACTTTC.

The chain carries TRBV30 and TRBJ1-6; no clear D. There are 16 residues in the CDR3. CDR1 and CDR2 from the germline V gene are GTSNPN and SVGIG (reference sequence). V gave up 1 base and J gave up 0 bases, with 10 bases separating them. The CDR3 sequence: CAWSEKVSSYNSPLHF. DNA for the CDR3: TGTGCCTGGAGTGAGAAAGTGAGCTCCTATAATTCACCCCTCCACTTT.

V is TRBV5-6 and J is TRBJ1-2; a weak D match, TRBD1 (6 bases). The germline V gene encodes CDR1 SGHDT and CDR2 YYEEEE. CDR3 length: 13 amino acids. V was clipped by 2 bases and J by 3 bases, with 8 bases between them. The CDR3 DNA sequence: TGTGCCAGCAGCTTACAGGGCTACTATGGCTACACCTTC. Encoded protein: CASSLQGYYGYTF.

The J gene is TRBJ1-3, the V gene TRBV7-2; the D gene is possibly TRBD1 (5 bases). The V end was cut by 1 base, the J end by 2 bases, with 15 bases between. CDR1 is SGHTA, CDR2 FQGNSA, per germline. CDR3 length: 17 residues. The CDR3 nucleotides read TGTGCCAGCAGCTTAGGGTCAATTAGGACAACTGGAAACACCATATATTTT. This sequence encodes CASSLGSIRTTGNTIYF.

The V gene is TRBV7-9, the J gene TRBJ2-5; TRBD2 matches at 11 bases. The germline V gene encodes CDR1 SEHNR and CDR2 FQNEAQ (reference sequence). J was trimmed by 4 bases and V by 5 bases; bases with no gene match: 12. The CDR3 contains 17 residues. The CDR3 here is CASSKGVAGGPGETQYF. CDR3 nucleotide sequence: TGTGCCAGCAGCAAAGGGGTAGCGGGAGGGCCGGGAGAGACCCAGTACTTC.

In DNA, the CDR3 is TGTGCCAGCAGCCCCCTGCAGGGTGAAGAGACCCAGTACTTC. Amino acid sequence: CASSPLQGEETQYF. The chain has TRBV9 and TRBJ2-5, with D possibly matching TRBD1 (5 bases). CDR3 length: 14 residues. The germline gives CDR1 SGDLS, CDR2 YYNGEE. V lost 4 bases, J lost 3 bases, and 13 bases lay in between.

The rearrangement links TRBV4-3 to TRBJ1-1; unclear D gene. This CDR3 spans 15 amino acids. CDR1 and CDR2 (germline): LGHNA, YSLEER. The V end lost 4 bases, the J end lost 3 bases, and 15 bases lay between the germline ends. The CDR3 DNA sequence: TGCGCCAGCAGCCTCAAAAGTGACGGGTACACTGAAGCTTTCTTT. Its protein is CASSLKSDGYTEAFF.

The chain has TRBV5-5 and TRBJ1-2; unclear D gene. The CDR3 is 14 amino acids. Germline values: CDR1 SGHKS, CDR2 YYEKEE (reference sequence). The V gene lost 0 bases and the J gene lost 4 bases, with 10 bases spanning the gap. CDR3 sequence: CASSLDLGSYGYTF. Here the CDR3 DNA reads TGTGCCAGCAGCTTGGATTTGGGGAGCTATGGCTACACCTTC.

Only one count was recorded for this clone. The V and J genes are TRBV6-5 and TRBJ2-7; 8 nucleotides match TRBD2. After removal of 6 bases from V and 3 bases from J, the junction contained 4 bases not matched to a gene. This CDR3 contains 13 residues. CDR1 and CDR2 (germline): MNHEY, SVGAGI. This chain's CDR3 is CASRREGRYEQYF. CDR3 DNA sequence: TGTGCCAGCAGACGGGAGGGCCGCTACGAGCAGTACTTC.

This clone was picked up a small number of times. V is TRBV9 and J is TRBJ2-7, with D maybe TRBD2 (6 bases). In germline, CDR1 is SGDLS, CDR2 YYNGEE. Trimming shortened V by 4 bases and J by 3 bases, and 11 bases separated the two germline ends. This CDR3 comprises 13 residues. CDR3 sequence (DNA): TGTGCCAGCAGCCCCGGGGGACTCTACGAGCAGTACTTC. Translating it yields CASSPGGLYEQYF.

This clone was detected a few times. This rearrangement joins TRBV10-2 to TRBJ1-6; TRBD1 aligns across 7 bases. Germline V lookup: CDR1 WSHSY, CDR2 SAAADI. This CDR3 contains 14 residues. Losses at the gene ends were 4 bases for V and 6 bases for J; bases not matched to a gene: 3. The CDR3 nucleotides read TGCGCCAGCAGTGGACAGGGTCCTAATTCACCCCTCCACTTT. Residues: CASSGQGPNSPLHF.